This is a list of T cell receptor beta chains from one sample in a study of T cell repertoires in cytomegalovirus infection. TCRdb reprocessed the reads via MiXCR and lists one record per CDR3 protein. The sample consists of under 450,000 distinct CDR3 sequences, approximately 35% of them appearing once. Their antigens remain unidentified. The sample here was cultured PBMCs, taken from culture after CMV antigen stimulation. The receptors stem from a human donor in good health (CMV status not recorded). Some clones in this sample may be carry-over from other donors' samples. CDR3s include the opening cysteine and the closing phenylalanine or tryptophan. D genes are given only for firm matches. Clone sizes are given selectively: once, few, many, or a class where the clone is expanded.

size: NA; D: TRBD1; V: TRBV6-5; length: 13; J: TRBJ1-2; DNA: TGTGCCAGCAGTCGGGACAGCCGAGGGGGCTACACCTTC; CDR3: CASSRDSRGGYTF
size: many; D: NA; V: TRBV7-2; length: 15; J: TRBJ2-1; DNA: TGTGCCAGCAGCTTAAGGCCGGCGCCCTCAGGAGAGCAGTTCTTC; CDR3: CASSLRPAPSGEQFF
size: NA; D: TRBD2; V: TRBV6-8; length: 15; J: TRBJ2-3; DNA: TGTGCCAGCAGTACCACTAGCGGGGCTGAGGATACGCAGTATTTT; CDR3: CASSTTSGAEDTQYF
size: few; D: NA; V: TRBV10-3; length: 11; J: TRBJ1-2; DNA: TGTGCCGCCACGGGAGGTGGTGGCTACACCTTC; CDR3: CAATGGGGYTF
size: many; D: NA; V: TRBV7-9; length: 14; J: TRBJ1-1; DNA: TGTGCCAGCAGCTTATATACGTACCACACTGAAGCTTTCTTT; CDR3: CASSLYTYHTEAFF
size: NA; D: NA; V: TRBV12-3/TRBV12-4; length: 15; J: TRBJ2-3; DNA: TGTGCCAGCAGTTTACGGCAAATTTACACAGATACGCAGTATTTT; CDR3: CASSLRQIYTDTQYF
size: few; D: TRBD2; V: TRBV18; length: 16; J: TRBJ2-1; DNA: TGTGCCAGCTCACCAAACCTCGGGACTAGCGGGAATGAGCAGTTCTTC; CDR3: CASSPNLGTSGNEQFF
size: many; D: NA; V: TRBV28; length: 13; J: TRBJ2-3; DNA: TGTGCCAGCAGCCGGGACTCAACAGATACGCAGTATTTT; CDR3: CASSRDSTDTQYF
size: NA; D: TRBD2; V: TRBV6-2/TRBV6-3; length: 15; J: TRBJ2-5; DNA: TGTGCCAGCAGTTCCCGACTAGCGGGATTGGAGACCCAGTACTTC; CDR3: CASSSRLAGLETQYF
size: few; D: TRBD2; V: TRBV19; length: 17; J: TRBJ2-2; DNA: TGTGCCAGTAGTATCCGACTAGCGGGATTATGGTCCGGGGAGCTGTTTTTT; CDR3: CASSIRLAGLWSGELFF
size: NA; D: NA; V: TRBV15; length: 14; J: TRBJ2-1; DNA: TGTGCCACCAGCAGAGGTGATGTGACTGAGAACCAGTTCTTC; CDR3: CATSRGDVTENQFF
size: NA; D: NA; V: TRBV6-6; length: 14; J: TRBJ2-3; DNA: TGTGCCAACAGTGGCTTTTTACCCCCAGATACGCAGTATTTT; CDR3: CANSGFLPPDTQYF
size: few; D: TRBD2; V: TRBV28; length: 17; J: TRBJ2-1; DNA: TGTGCCAGCAGCCCACTAGCGGGAGGGCTCTCCTACAATGAGCAGTTCTTC; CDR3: CASSPLAGGLSYNEQFF
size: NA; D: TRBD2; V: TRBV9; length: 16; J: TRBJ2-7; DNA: TGTGCCAGCAGCGTAGATCCTAGCGGTGCCCTAGCCGAGCAGTACTTC; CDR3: CASSVDPSGALAEQYF
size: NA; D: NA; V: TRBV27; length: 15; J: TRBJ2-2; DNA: TGTGCCAGCAGTTTATGGGGGGCAGGGGCCGGGGAGCTGTTTTTT; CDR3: CASSLWGAGAGELFF
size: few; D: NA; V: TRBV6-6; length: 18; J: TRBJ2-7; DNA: TGTGCCAGCAGTTACTCGAACCGCTTATTGAGCAGGACCTACGAGCAGTACTTC; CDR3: CASSYSNRLLSRTYEQYF
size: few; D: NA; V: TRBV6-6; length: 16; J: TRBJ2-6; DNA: TGTGCCAGCAGTTCATACTCAACCTCTGGGGCCAACGTCCTGACTTTC; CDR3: CASSSYSTSGANVLTF
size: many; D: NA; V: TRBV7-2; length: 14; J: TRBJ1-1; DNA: TGTGCCAGCAGCCCCAGGGGATGGGGGACTGAAGCTTTCTTT; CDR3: CASSPRGWGTEAFF
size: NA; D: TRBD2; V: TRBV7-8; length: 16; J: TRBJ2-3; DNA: TGTGCCAGCAGCTTTAACTTAGCGGGACCCACAGATACGCAGTATTTT; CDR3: CASSFNLAGPTDTQYF
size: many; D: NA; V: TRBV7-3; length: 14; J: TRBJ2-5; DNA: TGTGCCAGCAGCCAGAGTCTTAATCAAGAGACCCAGTACTTC; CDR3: CASSQSLNQETQYF
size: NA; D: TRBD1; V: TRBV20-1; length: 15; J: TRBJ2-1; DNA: TGCAGTGCTAGCCGTCTGACAGGGTCCTACAATGAGCAGTTCTTC; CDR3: CSASRLTGSYNEQFF
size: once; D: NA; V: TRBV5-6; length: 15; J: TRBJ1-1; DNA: TGTGCCAGCAGCTTCATTGGGCACATGAACACTGAAGCTTTCTTT; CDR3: CASSFIGHMNTEAFF
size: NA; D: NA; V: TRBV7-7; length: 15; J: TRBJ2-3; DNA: TGTGCCAGCAGCCAAGGCAGGGTTGATCCAGATACGCAGTATTTT; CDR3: CASSQGRVDPDTQYF
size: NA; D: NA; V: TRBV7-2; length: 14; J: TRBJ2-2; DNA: TGTGCCAGCAGCTGGAGCGGATTCACCGGGGAGCTGTTTTTT; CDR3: CASSWSGFTGELFF
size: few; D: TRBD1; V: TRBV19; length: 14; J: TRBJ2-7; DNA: TGTGCCACCCGACAGGGTCATTCCATGTACGAGCAGTACTTC; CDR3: CATRQGHSMYEQYF
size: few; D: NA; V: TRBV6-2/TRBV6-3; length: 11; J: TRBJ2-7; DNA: TGTGCCAGCAGGCGTAGTAGCGAGCAGTACTTC; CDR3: CASRRSSEQYF
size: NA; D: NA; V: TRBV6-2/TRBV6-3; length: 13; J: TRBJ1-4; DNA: TGTGCCAGCAGAAACAGGAGAGGCGAAAAACTGTTTTTT; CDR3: CASRNRRGEKLFF
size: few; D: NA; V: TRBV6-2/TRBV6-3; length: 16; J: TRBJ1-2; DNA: TGTGCCAGCATTCAAGATCGGGACGGCCGCGTCCGGGGCTACACCTTC; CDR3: CASIQDRDGRVRGYTF
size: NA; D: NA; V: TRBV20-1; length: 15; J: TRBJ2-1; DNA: TGCAGTGCCCCGATTCCCCCAGGGGGGCGCAATGAGCAGTTCTTC; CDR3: CSAPIPPGGRNEQFF
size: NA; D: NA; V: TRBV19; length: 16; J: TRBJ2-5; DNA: TGTGCCAGTAGTATAGTAGTGGGACCCGGGAGTGCGGCCCAGTACTTC; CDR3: CASSIVVGPGSAAQYF
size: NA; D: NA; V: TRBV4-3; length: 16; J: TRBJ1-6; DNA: TGCGCCAGCAGCCAAGATCCTGACAGCCCGAATTCACCCCTCCACTTT; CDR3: CASSQDPDSPNSPLHF
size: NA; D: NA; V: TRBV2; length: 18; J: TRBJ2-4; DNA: TGTGCCAGCAGTGAACCCAATCCCGGGACGCTAGCCAAAAACATTCAGTACTTC; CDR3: CASSEPNPGTLAKNIQYF